This section outlines one T cell receptor (beta chain) sequence together with its context. Its specificity is unknown. Each CDR3 protein is one row after TCRdb ran MiXCR on the 5' RACE reads. The profile shows roughly 400,000 distinct CDR3 sequences, roughly 18% of them singletons. The record originates from a study of T-cell memory formation after mild COVID-19. Findings of the study overall: There was no confirmation that second-wave clones peaking on day 37 were SARS-CoV-2 specific. Pre-infection memory carried some responding clones, suggesting that cross-reactive memory joined. Contracting clones from day 15 to 85 had balanced CD4/CD8; later expanders favoured CD4+.

V was shortened by 6 bases and J by 5 bases, with 13 bases between the two germline ends. The length of the CDR3 is 13 residues. The germline V gene has CDR1 SNHLY and CDR2 FYNNEI. Sequencing was performed on PBMCs or a T cell subset sorted from them (not recorded which). This chain uses TRBV2 with TRBJ2-5, with D hard to call. The receptor was isolated from a young man who had mild COVID-19 (a few samples of this study predate the infection). Cell type and time point are not known. CDR3 loop: CASRNGAQETQYF. CDR3 in DNA: TGTGCCAGCAGGAACGGAGCGCAGGAGACCCAGTACTTC.